Listed here is a single T cell receptor (beta chain). Its matching antigen is unknown. Production of TCR cDNA was by 5'RACE template switching, which also added a universal primer site and UMIs. MiXCR was run by TCRdb on the 5' RACE reads, yielding one entry per CDR3 protein. This sample yields around 310,000 distinct CDR3 sequences, of which around 4.3% are seen a single time; approximately 19% belongs to the top ten. The data were obtained in a study of T cells after yellow fever vaccination. In the study overall: The authors prepared low-cell-number fractions using SMART-Seq v4 Ultra Low Input.

Study-level points and caveats: Post-booster reappearance was seen for most primary-vaccination clones (about 95% CD4, around 90% CD8).

The CDR3 has 14 amino acids. V lost 6 bases to trimming and J lost 3 bases, with 13 bases between them. Germline V gene data show CDR1 as SGHAT and CDR2 as FQNNGV. V is TRBV11-2 and J is TRBJ2-3; D remains ambiguous. This receptor was identified in a man aged 18 to 29 who received the YFV17D yellow fever vaccine. Here the sequenced sample was PBMCs, taken 15 days after the yellow fever booster vaccination. Written as DNA, the CDR3 is TGTGCCAGCAGACGTACAATAAGAACAGATACGCAGTATTTT. Protein product: CASRRTIRTDTQYF.